Following are 19 T cell receptor beta chains from one sample sequenced in a study of T cell clonality in common variable immunodeficiency. Profiling relied on immunoSEQ multiplex PCR, and the TCRdb table lists in-frame clones only, not all of them. This sample includes around 50,000 clones with no singletons; its ten biggest clones take up 5.4%. The sequenced sample was peripheral blood mononuclear cells. These TCRs come from a person aged 18 to 70 in good health.

This clone was observed many times. The read comes to an end 3 residues before the CDR3 does, leaving the germline J gene to fill in the end. The chain carries TRBV20-1 and TRBJ2-5; TRBD2 matches at 12 bases. The CDR3 length is 18 residues. J gave up 5 bases and V 0 bases, and 13 bases lay outside the gene matches. Germline V lookup: CDR1 DFQATT, CDR2 SNEGSKA (reference sequence). CDR3 protein: CSARDMTSGSHKGETQYF. The CDR3 bases that were read are TGCAGTGCTAGAGATATGACTAGCGGGAGTCACAAGGGGGAGACC.

This clone was observed at least ten times. The read finishes 3 residues shy of the CDR3 end, and the germline J gene is used to complete it. The chain recombines TRBV5-1 with TRBJ2-3; D possibly corresponds to TRBD1 (6 bases). The germline V gene encodes CDR1 SGHRS and CDR2 YFSETQ. V lost 1 base and J lost 0, with 9 bases in between. This CDR3 is built from 15 residues. CDR3 sequence: CASSLLQGSTDTQYF. CDR3 DNA, as far as it was read: TGCGCCAGCAGCTTGTTACAGGGAAGCACAGATACG.

This clone was seen many times. Sequencing ends 3 residues short of the CDR3 end; the germline J gene provides the rest. V is TRBV20-1 and J is TRBJ1-3; D perhaps matches TRBD1 (5 bases). Germline V gives CDR1 DFQATT, CDR2 SNEGSKA (reference sequence). The CDR3 totals 15 residues. V shed 1 base and J shed 0 bases, with 10 bases lying between them. This chain's CDR3 is CSARVVGGSGNTIYF. The part of the CDR3 DNA that was read is TGCAGTGCTAGAGTAGTGGGGGGCTCTGGAAACACC.

This clone was found many times. The read ends 3 residues before the CDR3 terminus; that terminus is restored from the germline J gene. The rearrangement joins TRBV13 to TRBJ2-2, with 10 bases identical to TRBD2. This CDR3 region has 17 residues. From germline, CDR1 is PRHDT and CDR2 FYEKMQ (reference sequence). V gave up 2 bases and J gave up 3 bases; unmatched junction bases: 6. Partial CDR3 DNA: TGTGCCAGCAGCTTAAAGAGACTAGCGGGTTACACCGGGGAG. Protein product: CASSLKRLAGYTGE. Given in full, the CDR3 is CASSLKRLAGYTGELFF.

This clone was seen many times. The CDR3 end falls 3 residues outside the read, so it is completed with the germline J gene. Other DNA sequences in this sample translate to the same CDR3. The V and J genes are TRBV7-3 and TRBJ2-1; D remains unclear. The CDR3 runs to 15 residues. Germline CDR1 SGHTA, CDR2 FQGTGA. Trimming pared 4 bases from V and 6 bases from J, leaving 16 bases between. Incomplete CDR3 DNA: TGTGCCAGCAGCTCTGTGCCGAACGACATCAATGAG. Translating gives CASSSVPNDINE. The entire CDR3 protein reads CASSSVPNDINEQFF.

This clone was seen repeatedly, ten times or more. The CDR3 end lies 3 residues beyond the end of the read and is filled in from the germline J gene. The chain is built from TRBV7-3 and TRBJ2-2, with D possibly matching TRBD1 (6 bases). The germline V gene has CDR1 SGHTA and CDR2 FQGTGA. The CDR3 is made up of 15 amino acids. The ends were cut back, 5 bases at V and 0 bases at J, with 10 bases in the middle. The CDR3 here is CASSLGQSNTGELFF. The CDR3 bases that were read are TGTGCCAGCAGCCTAGGACAGTCGAACACCGGGGAG.

This clone showed up many times. The read comes to an end 3 residues before the CDR3 does, leaving the germline J gene to fill in the end. The chain recombines TRBV7-2 with TRBJ1-5; TRBD1 might be the D (5 bases). Germline lookup yields CDR1 SGHTA and CDR2 FQGNSA. The CDR3 totals 13 residues. The germline V and J ends were trimmed by 5 bases and 9 bases, with 14 bases remaining between them. The CDR3 loop is CASSPTGRGPQHF. The part of the CDR3 DNA that was read is TGTGCCAGCAGCCCCACCGGTAGGGGGCCC.

This clone appeared many times. Read coverage stops 3 residues before the CDR3 terminus; the germline J gene supplies the remainder. The V call is TRBV19, the J call TRBJ2-2; 12 positions agree with TRBD2. Germline V gene sequence: CDR1 LNHDA, CDR2 SQIVND (reference sequence). The CDR3 sequence is 17 residues long. V dropped 6 bases and J dropped 7; count of bases not matched to a gene: 12. CDR3: CASSSPSGRARHGELFF. Partial CDR3 DNA: TGTGCCAGTAGCAGCCCTAGCGGGAGGGCCCGACACGGGGAG.

With respect to this clone: Read coverage stops 3 residues before the CDR3 terminus; the germline J gene supplies the remainder. This rearrangement joins TRBV7-9 to TRBJ1-6, with a possible D match to TRBD1 (5 bases). The CDR3 is 13 amino acids. Per the germline V gene, CDR1 is SEHNR and CDR2 is FQNEAQ (reference sequence). V gave up 3 bases and J gave up 10 bases, with 10 bases separating them. The sequenced part of the CDR3 DNA is TGTGCCAGCAGCTTGTTACAGGAATCACCC. Its protein is CASSLLQESP. The full CDR3 protein is CASSLLQESPLHF.

This clone was detected many times. The CDR3 goes on 3 residues after the read ends, and that part is filled in from the germline J gene. This chain joins TRBV18 and TRBJ1-4; 7 bases are a match to TRBD1. The germline V gene has CDR1 KGHSH and CDR2 LQKENI. CDR3 length: 15 amino acids. The V gene end was trimmed by 3 bases and the J gene end by 4 bases; junction bases not matched to a gene: 5. Here the CDR3 reads CASSPRGQDNEKLFF. The covered CDR3 bases are TGTGCCAGCTCACCTAGGGGGCAGGATAATGAAAAA.

This clone appeared many times. The read ends 3 residues shy of where the CDR3 ends; the end is completed using the germline J gene. The chain joins TRBV30 to TRBJ2-5, with 8 bases fitting TRBD2. V trimming: 2 bases; J trimming: 4 bases; junction bases outside the gene matches: 9. CDR1 is GTSNPN and CDR2 is SVGIG in the germline V gene (reference sequence). The CDR3 is 15 amino acids. Partial CDR3 DNA: TGTGCCTGGAGTAAAACCGGGACTAGAGCAGAGACC. Its translation is CAWSKTGTRAET. The entire CDR3 reads CAWSKTGTRAETQYF.

This clone was found a few times. The read stops 3 residues short of the end of the CDR3; the missing end is completed from the germline J gene. The chain employs TRBV19 and TRBJ1-6; 10 bases line up with TRBD1. Germline trimming cut 3 bases from V and 6 bases from J; bases unmatched to any gene: 5. From germline, CDR1 is LNHDA and CDR2 SQIVND (reference sequence). The CDR3 covers 16 residues. The CDR3 spells CASSIPRDRGNSPLHF. The CDR3 DNA, read in part, is TGTGCCAGTAGTATTCCACGGGACAGGGGTAATTCACCC. Using reference TRBV19 and TRBJ1-6 for the parts outside the CDR3, the full variable domain is DGGITQSPKYLFRKEGQNVTLSCEQNLNHDAMYWYRQDPGQGLRLIYYSQIVNDFQKGDIAEGYSVSREKKESFPLTVTSAQKNPTAFYLCASSIPRDRGNSPLHFGNGTRLTVT.

In its sample, this clone was seen many times. The read falls 3 residues short of the CDR3 end, and the missing part is taken from the germline J gene. This rearrangement joins TRBV20-1 to TRBJ1-2; TRBD1 matches 8 bases. The germline V gene encodes CDR1 DFQATT and CDR2 SNEGSKA (reference sequence). Trimming took 5 bases from V and 6 from J; bases not matched to a gene: 8. This CDR3 contains 13 residues. The DNA read from the CDR3 is TGCAGTGCTTCAGGGGGCCCAGAGGATGGC. Amino acid sequence: CSASGGPEDG. The full CDR3 reads CSASGGPEDGYTF.

Many counts were recorded for this clone. The read terminates 3 residues ahead of where the CDR3 ends, so the germline J gene completes it. This sequence joins TRBV6-2 or TRBV6-3 and TRBJ1-3; D unresolved. This CDR3 contains 14 residues. CDR1 MNHEY and CDR2 SVGEGT come from the germline V gene. V was shortened by 8 bases and J by 1 base, with 12 bases between the two germline ends. The covered CDR3 bases are TGTGCCAGCTACCTCAGAGGGTCTGGAAACACC. Its protein is CASYLRGSGNT. The entire CDR3 protein reads CASYLRGSGNTIYF.

This clone was observed at least ten times. The sequenced fragment ends 3 residues before the CDR3 boundary, so the rest is inferred from the germline J gene. The V gene is TRBV5-4, the J gene TRBJ2-4; D unresolved. Germline CDR1 is SGHNT and CDR2 is YYREEE (reference sequence). This CDR3 region has 14 residues. The V end was cut by 0 bases, the J end by 0 bases, with 4 bases between. CDR3 sequence reads: CASSLGLAKNIQYF. The part of the CDR3 DNA that was read is TGTGCCAGCAGCTTGGGGCTAGCCAAAAACATT.

This clone came up many times. The read halts 3 residues ahead of the CDR3 end, with the missing end drawn from the germline J gene. The chain uses TRBV5-6 and TRBJ2-7; D call uncertain. Germline lookup yields CDR1 SGHDT and CDR2 YYEEEE. The CDR3 extends over 13 amino acids. Trimming removed 4 bases at V and 5 bases at J, with 13 bases between. The DNA read from the CDR3 is TGTGCCAGCAGCCCGACGGGTTCCCACGAG. Its protein product is CASSPTGSHE. The full CDR3 protein is CASSPTGSHEQYF. Drawing the rest from reference TRBV5-6 and TRBJ2-7, the complete variable domain is DAGVTQSPTHLIKTRGQQVTLRCSPKSGHDTVSWYQQALGQGPQFIFQYYEEEERQRGNFPDRFSGHQFPNYSSELNVNALLLGDSALYLCASSPTGSHEQYFGPGTRLTVT.

The table lists this clone with many counts. The CDR3 end is not reached by the read, which stops 3 residues before it; the germline J gene fills it in. The V gene is TRBV30, the J gene TRBJ2-5, with D possibly being TRBD1 (6 bases). This CDR3 is built from 13 residues. In germline, CDR1 is GTSNPN, CDR2 SVGIG (reference sequence). Trimming shortened V by 2 bases and J by 5 bases, and 12 bases separated the two germline ends. The CDR3 spells CAWSRARGETQYF. The DNA read from the CDR3 is TGTGCCTGGAGTAGGGCTAGGGGGGAGACC.

As regards this clone: The read comes to an end 3 residues before the CDR3 does, leaving the germline J gene to fill in the end. The chain links TRBV5-8 to TRBJ2-5, with 8 nucleotides matching TRBD1. CDR1 and CDR2 from the germline V gene are SGHTS and YDEGEE. The CDR3 contains 13 residues. After removal of 4 bases from V and 3 bases from J, the junction contained 2 bases not matched to a gene. The CDR3 sequence: CASSEDREETQYF. The covered CDR3 bases are TGTGCCAGCAGCGAGGACAGGGAAGAGACC. Using reference TRBV5-8 and TRBJ2-5 for the parts outside the CDR3, the full variable domain is EAGVTQSPTHLIKTRGQQATLRCSPISGHTSVYWYQQALGLGLQFLLWYDEGEERNRGNFPPRFSGRQFPNYSSELNVNALELEDSALYLCASSEDREETQYFGPGTRLLVL.

Many counts were recorded for this clone. Coverage ceases 3 residues before the CDR3 finishes, and the germline J gene fills in the end. The sample carries other DNA sequences with the same CDR3. V and J are TRBV7-3 and TRBJ2-3; D is ambiguous. CDR3 length: 13 residues. Between the trimmed V and J ends, which lost 5 bases and 4 bases, there was a span of 10 bases. Germline assignment: CDR1 SGHTA and CDR2 FQGTGA. The DNA read from the CDR3 is TGTGCCAGCAGCCCAGGTGGCGCAGATACG. Protein sequence: CASSPGGADT. Given in full, the CDR3 is CASSPGGADTQYF.